This record covers a single T cell receptor beta chain. The antigen it recognizes is unknown. Per-base qualities were not stored, and no clone one base away is much larger. The receptor library was made with the immunoSEQ multiplex PCR assay. A mixture of 60 forward primers for TCR Vbeta segments and 13 reverse primers for TCR Jbeta segments was used in the multiplex PCR. The CDR3 region of rearranged TCR beta genes was amplified from genomic DNA by a multiplex PCR assay. The amplified TCR beta libraries were sequenced on the Illumina HiSeq System as 87-base-pair reads. Under the source paper's analysis protocol: A later analysis counted 75 million to 100 million unique TCR beta chains across the 666 repertoires, and approximately 11 million of these chains were shared by at least two donors. A nearest-neighbor algorithm error-corrected the raw reads and collapsed the reads into unique sequences, merging closely related sequences to remove PCR and sequencing errors. Alignment of CDR3 sequences to IMGT reference sequences was used to assign V, D and J gene segments. For a sequence to be retained, at least a six-nucleotide match to both a V gene segment and a J gene segment was required. Rearrangements were classified as productive when the CDR3 lacked stop codons and remained in frame with V and J, and all other rearrangements were classified as non-productive. Following IMGT convention, CDR3 was defined as the stretch from the second conserved V-encoded cysteine to the conserved J-encoded phenylalanine. Sequences without an unambiguous match to a single V gene segment were excluded from the earlier analysis of 450 to 750 of the donors. An earlier analysis of a few hundred of the donors called V segments functional above 56.7% productive rearrangements and segregating when the between-donor standard deviation exceeded 5%. To diagnose cytomegalovirus status from the catalog of TCR beta chain sequences, a statistical classification framework was built. V and J gene assignment, in a later analysis, came from comparing TCR nucleotide sequences with IMGT/GENE-DB human TR gene sequences. The TCRdist pipeline was used in a later analysis to assign CDR3 sequences and most-parsimonious VDJ recombination scenarios. A later analysis defined each TCR beta chain by its CDR3 amino acid sequence plus V-gene family, and excluded reads lacking a unique V-gene family. To address suspected cross-contamination and a sequencing artifact, a later analysis removed around 600 highly shared, low-generation-probability nucleotide sequences. In a later analysis, a clonal expansion index for each public chain was calculated from normalized within-repertoire ranks of inferred template counts. In a later analysis, generation probabilities were computed using a VDJ recombination model fitted to out-of-frame rearrangements, and the results were checked against IGoR. A later analysis scored TCR-TCR, TCR-HLA and TCR-CMV co-occurrence with hypergeometric tests, applying a repertoire-size bias correction to TCR pairs. In a later analysis, false discovery rates were estimated by permuting HLA or CMV assignments 20 times. In a later analysis, co-occurring TCRs were grouped using DBSCAN, and TCRdist sequence similarity was added for clustering within HLA-allele-positive subsets. Repertoires with fewer than 30,000 or more than 120,000 public chains were left out of co-occurrence clustering, as were roughly five repertoires with anomalous nucleotide sharing. As stored in TCRdb, this immuneACCESS dataset retains in-frame rearrangements with V and J assigned. A fraction of the clones does not appear; measured against another copy, unresolved V genes explain less than half of the discrepancy, and the remainder lacks a known reason. V and J calls and clone size follow that table, whereas D and trimming were derived from the DNA. For this sample there are over 95,000 clones; approximately 80% appear just once. The top ten clonotypes cover under 3.5% of the sample.

This sample was taken from a study of cytomegalovirus exposure and HLA in healthy donors (dated by TCRdb to about 2017). For the study in its entirety: In an earlier analysis of fewer than 750 of the donors, 276 Gb of sequence data and just under 120 million unique TCR beta sequences from about 190 million T cells were reported. A later analysis re-examined previously published TCR beta repertoires from hundreds of donors and added high-resolution HLA genotyping to investigate patterns of TCR occurrence. An earlier analysis of approximately 630 of the donors applied high-throughput TCR beta sequencing to assess whether each TCR beta V gene segment acted as functional or pseudogenic. Because of strong linkage in the cohort, a handful of DR-DQ haplotypes were treated as single units for association and clustering. Roughly 300 gigabases of sequencing data and approximately 93 million unique TCR sequences were included in an early release covering roughly 600 HLA-typed donors. Donor age, sex, ethnicity and CMV serostatus were collected together with the repertoire data. To predict cytomegalovirus infection status, the study brought together high-throughput TCR immunosequencing, statistical association of individual TCRs with disease status, and machine learning. HLA typing included class I and class II loci at four-digit resolution. Typing coverage differed by locus: A, B, C, DRB1 and DQB1 were typed in roughly 620-630 donors, DQA1 in 500 to 550, DPA1 in 600 to 610, and DPB1 in approximately 450. The study was designed to test whether signatures of past pathogen exposure could be identified by cataloging public T cell receptors. In the later analysis, no new phenotypic data were used to find candidate immune exposures; instead, reliance was placed on TCR beta sequences and their occurrence across donors. Among 300 to 500 genotyped donors of the cohort, an average of approximately 220,000 unique TCR beta nucleotide sequences was sequenced per donor, of which about 20% were non-productive. All discovery cohort repertoires had been generated on a single sequencing platform. Among the approximately 400 genotyped donors, approximately 82% belonged to the genetic ancestry cluster associated with self-reported Caucasian donors. The T cell repertoires of 666 subjects were profiled by immunosequencing and related to cytomegalovirus serostatus. Besides the first cohort of around 700 subjects, a separate validation cohort made up of 120 different subjects was used. A later genetic analysis used genome-wide SNP genotypes for about three fifths of the 666 donors, treating that subset as a discovery cohort. The study at large found these results: A cluster of highly shared sequence variants was judged likely to be a technical artifact of the sequencing pipeline. Strong co-occurrence of HLA alleles, especially DR and DQ, made assigning TCR associations to individual alleles difficult. For the cohort, immune exposure information was limited to CMV serostatus. In a later analysis, most CMV-associated TCR beta chains were found to appear HLA-restricted, with HLA associations seemingly driven largely by CMV exposure. In a later analysis, TCR association rates were found to vary across HLA loci, with the most associated TCRs seen for DRB1 alleles and the fewest for HLA-C alleles. In a later analysis, several top co-occurrence clusters were reported to appear linked to parvovirus B19, influenza, CMV and Epstein-Barr virus. Linkage disequilibrium might explain the correlated functional status among segregating V segments, but an unknown experimental factor could not be ruled out. An association between a missense DCLRE1C variant and V-gene and J-gene trimming of TCR beta chains was found in a later genetic analysis and replicated in an independent cohort. The study gave a list of about 160 TCR beta chains associated with cytomegalovirus. In this cohort, only TCR beta chains were sequenced, and detectable features were limited by the absence of alpha or paired-chain data. In vitro tests confirmed that three of the cytomegalovirus-associated TCR beta chains recognize cytomegalovirus antigens. HLA typing was unavailable for some donors at each locus, so association tests used only the typed subset. In an earlier analysis of over 550 of the donors, most TCR beta V segments were observed in productive rearrangements about 87% or about 30% of the time, broadly matching IMGT annotations. A further reported finding was that TCR beta sequences accurately predicted the HLA-A and HLA-B alleles for most subjects in the first cohort. In a later analysis, HLA-associated TCR beta chains showed more clonal expansion and lower generation probabilities than non-associated chains that were equally common. The authors suggested that the approach could potentially be extended to other disease states and immunological phenotypes. Specific HLA alleles were associated with some 15,000 TCR beta sequences at a false discovery rate of 0.05 in a later analysis. In a later genetic analysis, fewer N-insertions in productive TCRs were reported among donors in an Asian-associated ancestry cluster than the roughly 700-donor mean. Most TCR sequences were seen in very few donors, while some public TCRs were found in many individuals. Some IMGT-functional V segments, including TRBV6-2 and TRBV6-3, could not be told apart with the 87-base-pair reads, so those segments were excluded. Because counts were too low, some 17 rarely observed V segments, including chromosome 9 orphons, were excluded from the earlier analysis of 587 of the donors. In both the original and validation cohorts, the classifier was reported to diagnose cytomegalovirus status with high specificity and sensitivity. The presence/absence analyses assumed that sequencing depth was roughly uniform across donors, and that assumption may not be true.

The cohort comprised around 700 healthy bone marrow donors. At the time of sampling, every cohort member was nominally healthy, though immune exposures that went unrecorded were likely present. The donor was CMV seronegative and belonged to the group of around 350 seronegative cohort members. A peripheral blood sample was provided by each donor, and peripheral blood mononuclear cells were used for TCR beta sequencing. Genomic DNA extraction from the blood cell samples was performed with the Qiagen DNeasy Blood Extraction Kit. The CDR3 runs 14 residues from the cysteine to the phenylalanine. CDR3 DNA is the only sequence kept; it has 42 bases, read in frame from the first base. As encoded in the germline V gene (reference sequence), CDR1 is GTSNPN while CDR2 is SVGIG. V and J are trimmed by 5 bases and 2 bases, and the gene matches miss 5 bases of the junction.

The V gene is TRBV30 and the J gene is TRBJ2-1, and TRBD1 aligns with 8 junction nucleotides. The TCR originated in a female donor in good health and CMV-seronegative. The specimen was PBMCs. The CDR3 loop reads CAWGQGATYNEQFF. The DNA reads as follows: TGTGCCTGGGGACAGGGAGCAACCTACAATGAGCAGTTCTTC.